This record looks at one TCR beta chain sequence and its context. The source of the sample is a study of blood T cell repertoires in COVID-19. Only in-frame clones appear in the TCRdb table, and some are missing; sequencing was by immunoSEQ multiplex PCR. The table shows around 160,000 clones, with about 85% occurring only once. In germline, CDR1 is MGHDK, CDR2 SYGVNS. The CDR3 consists of 14 residues. Trimming shortened V by 6 bases and J by 8 bases, and 19 bases separated the two germline ends. The source of this sequence is a woman in her thirties or forties who had been exposed to COVID-19. The sample was PBMCs or T cells enriched from blood (not recorded which). The J gene is TRBJ1-2, the V gene TRBV25-1; D is ambiguous. CDR3 loop: CASSPPGPSWGYTF. The CDR3 region has the DNA TGTGCCAGCAGCCCCCCCGGTCCATCCTGGGGCTACACCTTC.